This T cell receptor (beta chain) emerged from a study of regulatory T cells in long-lasting Graves disease. Researchers made TCR beta libraries by using iRepertoire HTBI primers and running Arm-PCR on CDR3 regions. Authors' methods: Across the samples, identification revealed about 62 TRBV and about 15 TRBJ segments. Using its own MiXCR run on the multiplex PCR reads, TCRdb lists one record per CDR3 protein. What appears here as the V and J calls and clone size reflects TCRdb's work, not the paper's. The table has roughly 500,000 distinct CDR3 sequences, 20% to 25% seen once. The CDR3 totals 14 residues. With 5 bases removed from V and 6 bases from J, the gap between germline ends came to 17 bases. CDR1 and CDR2 (germline): SGHAT, FQDESV (reference sequence). This clonotype was seen ten or more times. Time point noted: persistent/refractory GD, antithyroid drugs over 5 years with positive TRAb. PBMC-extracted RNA yielded the TCR library.

The clonotype was recovered from a female donor with Graves disease. Material: peripheral blood mononuclear cells (PBMCs), obtained when the disease was refractory, from a patient treated with antithyroid drugs. The chain links TRBV11-1 to TRBJ2-7; D is undetermined. CDR3 in DNA: TGTGCCAGCAGCCCCGTGGACGCGGCCGCCGAGCAGTACTTC. This gives the protein CASSPVDAAAEQYF.